Listed here are 30 T cell receptor beta chains from one sample, sequenced in a study of patients and donors after allogeneic stem cell transplantation. MiXCR, applied by TCRdb to the RT-PCR reads, yields one record per CDR3 protein. The table includes about 410,000 distinct CDR3 sequences, 16% detected once. Sequencing was done on a sample of blood, either unsorted or a sorted T cell fraction (not recorded which). These receptors were taken from a human donor who was either an allogeneic HSCT recipient or a stem cell or donor lymphocyte infusion donor (not recorded which). It is not recorded whose cells these are; they may come from a transplant donor.

This clonotype was seen ten or more times. V gene TRBV20-1 combines with J gene TRBJ1-6; D is perhaps TRBD1 (6 bases). The CDR3 has 19 residues. Per the germline V gene, CDR1 is DFQATT and CDR2 is SNEGSKA (reference sequence). Trimming shortened V by 0 bases and J by 0 bases, and 18 bases separated the two germline ends. CDR3 bases: TGCAGTGCTAGAGATACCAACAGGGCCTTGAGCTCCTATAATTCACCCCTCCACTTT. Encoded protein: CSARDTNRALSSYNSPLHF.

The chain carries TRBV12-3 or TRBV12-4 and TRBJ1-2, with D perhaps TRBD1 (5 bases). The CDR3 is made up of 13 amino acids. V lost 1 base and J 12 bases, leaving 15 bases between the germline ends. This chain's CDR3 is CASSLGRDPANTF. The CDR3 coding sequence is TGTGCCAGCAGTTTAGGGAGGGACCCGGCTAACACCTTC.

This clonotype was found a few times. The rearrangement links TRBV4-1 to TRBJ2-3, with D uncertain. The CDR3 extends over 15 amino acids. The V end was cut by 0 bases, the J end by 6 bases, with 13 bases between. CDR1 and CDR2 (germline): MGHRA, YSYEKL. CDR3 protein: CASSQELRELDTQYF. CDR3 DNA sequence: TGCGCCAGCAGCCAAGAACTAAGGGAATTGGATACGCAGTATTTT.

CDR3 DNA sequence: TGTGCCAGCAGCGTAACACTAGCGGGCGGGGAGCTGTTTTTT. Encoded protein: CASSVTLAGGELFF. This rearrangement joins TRBV9 to TRBJ2-2, with 9 bases identical to TRBD2. The V segment lost 1 base and the J segment 7 bases; nucleotides outside the gene matches: 2. The CDR3 is made up of 14 amino acids. Per the germline V gene, CDR1 is SGDLS and CDR2 is YYNGEE.

The chain joins TRBV3-1 to TRBJ1-1; 7 bases are shared with TRBD1. The V and J ends lost 3 bases and 1 base, in that order; junction bases with no gene match: 5. The length of the CDR3 is 15 residues. Germline lookup yields CDR1 LGHDT and CDR2 YNNKEL (reference sequence). The CDR3 here is CASSQSDRRNTEAFF. DNA for the CDR3: TGTGCCAGCAGCCAGTCGGACAGGAGGAACACTGAAGCTTTCTTT.

This sequence joins TRBV7-2 and TRBJ2-4, with D uncertain. Germline CDR1 is SGHTA and CDR2 is FQGNSA. The CDR3 runs to 13 residues. The V end lost 8 bases, the J end lost 0 bases, and 8 bases lay between the germline ends. The CDR3, as DNA: TGTGCCAGCTCTAATTTAGCCAAAAACATTCAGTACTTC. Translation gives CASSNLAKNIQYF.

This clonotype was seen a few times. The chain employs TRBV5-1 and TRBJ2-1, with D tentatively TRBD2 (6 bases). Looked up from germline, CDR1 is SGHRS and CDR2 is YFSETQ. Deletions cut 0 bases from V and 4 bases from J, with 17 bases between. The CDR3 covers 17 residues. The CDR3 sequence is CASSLGPPGGTYNEQFF. Written as DNA, the CDR3 is TGCGCCAGCAGCTTGGGACCTCCGGGCGGGACTTACAATGAGCAGTTCTTC. Drawing the rest from reference TRBV5-1 and TRBJ2-1, the complete variable domain is KAGVTQTPRYLIKTRGQQVTLSCSPISGHRSVSWYQQTPGQGLQFLFEYFSETQRNKGNFPGRFSGRQFSNSRSEMNVSTLELGDSALYLCASSLGPPGGTYNEQFFGPGTRLTVL.

The chain is built from TRBV27 and TRBJ2-7; 9 bases map to TRBD1. The CDR3 totals 13 residues. Trimming removed 6 bases from V and 3 bases from J; junction bases left unmatched: 3. Germline assignment: CDR1 MNHEY and CDR2 SMNVEV (reference sequence). The CDR3 is CASRGQGSYEQYF. The CDR3 DNA is TGTGCCAGCAGGGGACAGGGTAGCTACGAGCAGTACTTC.

This sequence joins TRBV12-5 and TRBJ1-2; D gene uncertain. The germline V gene has CDR1 LGHNT and CDR2 FRNRAP. V lost 4 bases to trimming and J lost 4 bases, with 16 bases between them. This CDR3 contains 15 residues. The chain's CDR3 is CASGSPHSGLYGYTF. The CDR3 coding sequence is TGTGCTAGTGGTTCGCCCCATTCTGGACTCTATGGCTACACCTTC.

This clonotype was picked up a small number of times. This chain joins TRBV10-3 and TRBJ2-7; tentatively, D is TRBD2 (5 bases). This CDR3 has 15 residues. V lost 0 bases to trimming and J lost 1 base, with 10 bases between them. Germline V gene lookup returns CDR1 ENHRY and CDR2 SYGVKD. CDR3 region: CAISESVGSSYEQYF. As DNA, the CDR3 is TGTGCCATCAGTGAGTCTGTTGGGAGTTCCTACGAGCAGTACTTC.

This clonotype was detected many times. The J gene is TRBJ1-5, the V gene TRBV6-5; D remains ambiguous. CDR3 length equals 14 residues. The germline V and J ends were trimmed by 2 bases and 4 bases, with 9 bases remaining between them. Germline-derived CDR1 and CDR2 are MNHEY and SVGAGI. The CDR3 region has the DNA TGTGCCAGCAGTTACGGCGGGGATAATCAGCCCCAGCATTTT. Protein sequence: CASSYGGDNQPQHF.

This clonotype was found a few times. The chain carries TRBV20-1 and TRBJ2-7, with D uncertain. V was pared by 0 bases and J by 6 bases, with 12 bases between. This CDR3 comprises 13 residues. Per germline, CDR1 DFQATT and CDR2 SNEGSKA (reference sequence). CDR3 DNA: TGCAGTGCTAGAGATCTTCGGCCAAGCGAGCAGTACTTC. This sequence encodes CSARDLRPSEQYF.

In this sample, this clonotype turned up many times. This chain links TRBV3-1 with TRBJ2-1, with D perhaps TRBD1 (6 bases). Germline V CDR1 and CDR2: LGHDT, YNNKEL (reference sequence). The germline V and J ends were trimmed by 2 bases and 7 bases, with 15 bases remaining between them. The CDR3 covers 15 residues. CDR3 DNA: TGTGCCAGCAGCCAAATCGGGACAAAGAGAAATGAGCAGTTCTTC. Translation: CASSQIGTKRNEQFF.

This clonotype was detected only a few times. This chain joins TRBV15 and TRBJ2-2; the D is unclear. Germline assignment: CDR1 LNHNV and CDR2 YYDKDF (reference sequence). V lost 0 bases, J lost 7 bases, and 12 bases lay in between. This CDR3 is 15 amino acids long. CDR3 protein: CATSREGGVRGELFF. DNA for the CDR3: TGTGCCACCAGCAGAGAAGGCGGAGTCCGCGGGGAGCTGTTTTTT.

This clonotype appeared a few times. The chain joins TRBV6-1 to TRBJ2-6; the D gene is possibly TRBD1 (6 bases). Germline V CDR1 and CDR2: MNHNS, SASEGT. There are 14 residues in the CDR3. V was trimmed by 9 bases and J by 0 bases, leaving 9 bases between them. The CDR3 DNA is TGTGCCAGTGACAGGAACTCTGGGGCCAACGTCCTGACTTTC. Translated, it gives CASDRNSGANVLTF.

The table lists this clonotype with many counts. The rearrangement joins TRBV29-1 to TRBJ2-1, with unresolved D. This CDR3 comprises 14 residues. Germline CDR1 and CDR2: SQVTM and ANQGSEA. The CDR3 sequence: CSVKAGIAYNEQFF. In nucleotides, the CDR3 is TGCAGTGTTAAGGCTGGGATTGCCTACAATGAGCAGTTCTTC.

This clonotype appeared once. This sequence joins TRBV6-1 and TRBJ2-5, with TRBD2 matching 11 bases. The germline gives CDR1 MNHNS, CDR2 SASEGT. V gave up 6 bases and J gave up 5 bases; unmatched junction bases: 8. This CDR3 has 15 residues. Here the CDR3 DNA reads TGTGCCAGCAGCCCCGTAGCGGGGGGGTCCGAGACCCAGTACTTC. As protein: CASSPVAGGSETQYF.

This clonotype was detected only a few times. The chain links TRBV29-1 to TRBJ1-5; perhaps TRBD1 as D (5 bases). The CDR3 runs 14 residues. CDR1 is SQVTM, CDR2 ANQGSEA, per germline. V was clipped by 6 bases and J by 2 bases, with 14 bases between them. As DNA, the CDR3 is TGCAGCGTAGGGACTGATGGAGGCAATCAGCCCCAGCATTTT. The encoded protein is CSVGTDGGNQPQHF.

V is TRBV5-1 and J is TRBJ1-1, with a tentative D call TRBD1 (5 bases). Germline-derived CDR1 and CDR2 are SGHRS and YFSETQ. The CDR3 is 17 residues long. Trimming cost V 0 bases and J 1 base, with 16 bases left between them. CDR3 DNA sequence: TGCGCCAGCAGCTTGGGGGGGGGTAGGGCGAGGAACACTGAAGCTTTCTTT. Protein: CASSLGGGRARNTEAFF.

This rearrangement joins TRBV2 to TRBJ2-5; D tentatively reads TRBD1 or TRBD2 (5 bases each). V lost 4 bases and J lost 5, with 17 bases in between. The CDR3 is 15 amino acids. Looked up from germline, CDR1 is SNHLY and CDR2 is FYNNEI. The CDR3 protein is CASSAGRGAGETQYF. CDR3 DNA: TGTGCCAGCAGTGCCGGAAGAGGGGCTGGGGAGACCCAGTACTTC.

This clonotype has just a few counts. V and J are TRBV20-1 and TRBJ2-5, with D possibly TRBD2 on 5 matching bases. This CDR3 spans 13 amino acids. V lost 0 bases and J 4 bases, leaving 9 bases between the germline ends. Per the germline V gene, CDR1 is DFQATT and CDR2 is SNEGSKA (reference sequence). The CDR3 nucleotides read TGCAGTGCTAGAGACGGGATTCCAGAGACCCAGTACTTC. It encodes CSARDGIPETQYF.

This sequence joins TRBV6-2 or TRBV6-3 and TRBJ2-7, with D possibly being TRBD2 (5 bases). The CDR3 sequence is 17 residues long. Germline V gene data show CDR1 as MNHEY and CDR2 as SVGEGT. V was shortened by 1 base and J by 0 bases, with 16 bases between the two germline ends. The chain's CDR3 is CASSYYSGRTSSYEQYF. DNA for the CDR3: TGTGCCAGCAGTTACTACAGCGGTCGTACTAGCTCCTACGAGCAGTACTTC.

The CDR3 DNA reads TGTGCCAGCAGCCCTAAGGGATCAGGGTTGAACACTGAAGCTTTCTTT. Translation: CASSPKGSGLNTEAFF. The chain carries TRBV7-2 and TRBJ1-1; D might be TRBD1 (5 bases). The CDR3 totals 16 residues. Germline CDR1 reads SGHTA; CDR2 reads FQGNSA. V lost 5 bases and J lost 0, with 16 bases in between.

This clonotype was observed a few times. The chain employs TRBV20-1 and TRBJ2-3; D possibly corresponds to TRBD1 (6 bases). Germline CDR1 DFQATT, CDR2 SNEGSKA (reference sequence). V lost 7 bases to trimming and J lost 1 base, with 15 bases between them. The CDR3 length is 14 residues. The CDR3 DNA reads TGCAGTGTCTGTTGTGGGGGCCGCACAGATACGCAGTATTTT. It is translated as CSVCCGGRTDTQYF.

V usage is TRBV4-1 and J usage is TRBJ2-7; D gene ambiguous. CDR1 is MGHRA, CDR2 YSYEKL, per germline. The CDR3 is made up of 15 amino acids. The germline V and J ends were trimmed by 4 bases and 1 base, with 14 bases remaining between them. In DNA, the CDR3 is TGCGCCAGCAGCCCTGCGTGGACGGCTTCCTACGAGCAGTACTTC. This sequence encodes CASSPAWTASYEQYF.

This clonotype was counted ten times or more. The rearrangement links TRBV5-1 to TRBJ2-5; D is ambiguous. Germline lookup yields CDR1 SGHRS and CDR2 YFSETQ. The CDR3 runs to 15 residues. V was cut by 4 bases and J by 3 bases, with 16 bases left in between. CDR3 sequence (DNA): TGCGCCAGCAGCCAAACAACAAGGTTCGAAGAGACCCAGTACTTC. It specifies CASSQTTRFEETQYF.

This clonotype has ten or more counts. The rearrangement joins TRBV12-3 or TRBV12-4 to TRBJ2-6; the D call may be TRBD1 or TRBD2 (5 bases each). The CDR3 sequence is 13 residues long. Trimming left V 7 bases short and J 3 bases short, with 7 bases between. The CDR3 DNA is TGTGCCAGCATGGGGGATGGGGCCAACGTCCTGACTTTC. This sequence encodes CASMGDGANVLTF.

The genes are TRBV29-1 and TRBJ2-1, with 8 nucleotides matching TRBD2. This CDR3 has 13 residues. Germline CDR1 reads SQVTM; CDR2 reads ANQGSEA. V shed 0 bases and J 7 bases; nucleotides not matched to a gene: 2. Here the CDR3 reads CSVEDGLANEQFF. Here the CDR3 DNA reads TGCAGCGTTGAAGATGGACTAGCAAATGAGCAGTTCTTC.

Only a few counts were recorded for this clonotype. The genes are TRBV29-1 and TRBJ2-1; D gene unclear. The CDR3 contains 14 residues. Per the germline V gene, CDR1 is SQVTM and CDR2 is ANQGSEA. V was clipped by 4 bases and J by 8 bases, with 18 bases between them. CDR3 loop: CSVADWSSLDEQFF. CDR3 nucleotide sequence: TGCAGCGTTGCTGACTGGTCCAGTCTCGATGAGCAGTTCTTC.

This clonotype turned up a few times. V usage is TRBV5-8 and J usage is TRBJ1-5; possible D gene TRBD1, 5 bases. V was clipped by 0 bases and J by 5 bases, with 9 bases between them. This CDR3 has 14 amino acids. Germline V gives CDR1 SGHTS, CDR2 YDEGEE. CDR3 nucleotide sequence: TGTGCCAGCAGCTTGGGGGGGGAAGATCAGCCCCAGCATTTT. Translated, it gives CASSLGGEDQPQHF.